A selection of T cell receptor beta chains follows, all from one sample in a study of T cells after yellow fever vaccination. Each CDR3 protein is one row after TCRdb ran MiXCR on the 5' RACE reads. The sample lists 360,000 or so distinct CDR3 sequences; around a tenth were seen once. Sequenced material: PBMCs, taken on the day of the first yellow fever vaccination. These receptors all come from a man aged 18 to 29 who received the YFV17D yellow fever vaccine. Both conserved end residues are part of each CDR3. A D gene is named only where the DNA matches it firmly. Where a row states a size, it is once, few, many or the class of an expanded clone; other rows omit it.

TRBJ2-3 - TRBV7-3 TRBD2 CASSLGTSGRTDTQYF TGTGCCAGCAGCTTAGGGACTAGCGGCCGCACAGATACGCAGTATTTT
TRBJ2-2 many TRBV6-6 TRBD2 CASRRLAGGANTGELFF TGTGCCAGCAGAAGACTAGCGGGGGGGGCGAACACCGGGGAGCTGTTTTTT
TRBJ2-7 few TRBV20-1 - CSAPLGVFSSYEQYF TGCAGTGCTCCCTTGGGGGTTTTTAGCTCCTACGAGCAGTACTTC
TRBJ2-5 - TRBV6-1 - CASSPTSLETQYF TGTGCCAGCAGCCCCACTAGCCTAGAGACCCAGTACTTC
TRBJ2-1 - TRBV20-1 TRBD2 CSARVPAGGYEQFF TGCAGTGCTAGAGTGCCAGCGGGGGGTTATGAGCAGTTCTTC
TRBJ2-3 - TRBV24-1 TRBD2 CATSDFIAGSTDTQYF TGTGCCACCAGTGATTTTATAGCGGGGAGCACAGATACGCAGTATTTT
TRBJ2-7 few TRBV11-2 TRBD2 CASSGRDPYEQYF TGTGCCAGCAGCGGGAGGGACCCCTACGAGCAGTACTTC
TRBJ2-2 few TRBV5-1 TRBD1 CASSLQGQGATGELFF TGCGCCAGCAGCCTTCAGGGACAGGGGGCTACCGGGGAGCTGTTTTTT
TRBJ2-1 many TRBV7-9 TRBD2 CASSLSGGEQFF TGTGCCAGCAGCTTATCGGGGGGTGAGCAGTTCTTC
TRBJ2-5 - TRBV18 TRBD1 CASSPTPGTGQETQYF TGTGCCAGCTCACCGACCCCCGGGACAGGGCAAGAGACCCAGTACTTC
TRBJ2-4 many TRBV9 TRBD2 CASSVQPAGGPRDIQYF TGTGCCAGCAGCGTCCAACCGGCGGGGGGGCCGAGGGACATTCAGTACTTC
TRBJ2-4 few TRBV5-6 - CASSISGENIQYF TGTGCCAGCAGCATTAGCGGAGAAAACATTCAGTACTTC
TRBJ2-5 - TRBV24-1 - CATSDTASGTETQYF TGTGCCACCAGTGATACCGCGTCGGGTACGGAGACCCAGTACTTC
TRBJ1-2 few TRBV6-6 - CATSTGNNYGYTF TGTGCCACCTCCACAGGGAATAACTATGGCTACACCTTC
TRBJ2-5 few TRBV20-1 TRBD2 CSAPGLDQKTQYF TGCAGTGCTCCGGGACTAGATCAAAAGACCCAGTACTTC
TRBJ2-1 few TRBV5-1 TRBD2 CASNLEAGGEDAYNEQFF TGCGCCAGCAATTTGGAGGCGGGGGGGGAGGACGCCTACAATGAGCAGTTCTTC
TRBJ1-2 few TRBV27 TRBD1 CASSSGTVSRGYTF TGTGCCAGCAGTAGCGGGACAGTCAGTCGAGGCTACACCTTC
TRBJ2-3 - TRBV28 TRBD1 CASRPGQRYADTQYF TGTGCCAGCAGGCCGGGACAGAGGTATGCGGATACGCAGTATTTT
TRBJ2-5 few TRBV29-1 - CSVNGGVETQYF TGCAGCGTTAACGGGGGCGTCGAGACCCAGTACTTC
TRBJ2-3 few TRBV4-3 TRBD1 CASSQSQGAGADTQYF TGCGCCAGCAGCCAGTCACAGGGGGCGGGCGCAGATACGCAGTATTTT
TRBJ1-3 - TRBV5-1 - CASSLGDSLNTIYF TGCGCCAGCAGCTTGGGGGACTCGTTAAACACCATATATTTT
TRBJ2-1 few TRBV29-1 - CSVADEQFF TGCAGCGTTGCCGATGAGCAGTTCTTC
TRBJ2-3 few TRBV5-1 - CASKWASTDTQYF TGCGCCAGCAAGTGGGCTAGCACAGATACGCAGTATTTT
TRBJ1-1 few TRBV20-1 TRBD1 CSARNLGGGGGRNTEAFF TGCAGTGCTAGAAACCTTGGCGGTGGAGGGGGCCGGAACACTGAAGCTTTCTTT
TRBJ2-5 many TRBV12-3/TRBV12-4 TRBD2 CASSLGLAGDQETQYF TGTGCCAGCAGTCTTGGACTAGCGGGGGATCAAGAGACCCAGTACTTC
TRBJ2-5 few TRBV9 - CASSVVRFSTSFQETQYF TGTGCCAGCAGCGTAGTTCGATTTAGCACGTCTTTCCAAGAGACCCAGTACTTC
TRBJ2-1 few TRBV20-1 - CSAPPGGQYNEQFF TGCAGTGCCCCCCCCGGGGGCCAATACAATGAGCAGTTCTTC
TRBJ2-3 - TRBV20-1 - CSAREGGGTDTQYF TGCAGTGCTAGGGAGGGGGGCGGCACAGATACGCAGTATTTT
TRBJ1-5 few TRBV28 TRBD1 CASRAGGSNQPQHF TGTGCCAGCAGAGCAGGGGGTAGCAATCAGCCCCAGCATTTT
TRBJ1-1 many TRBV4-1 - CASTSGGNTEAFF TGCGCCAGCACCAGTGGGGGGAACACTGAAGCTTTCTTT
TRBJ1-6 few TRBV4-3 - CASSQDSGYSPLHF TGCGCCAGCAGCCAAGATTCGGGGTATTCACCCCTCCACTTT
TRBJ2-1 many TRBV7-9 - CASSLRVRKEQFF TGTGCCAGCAGCCTTCGGGTGAGGAAGGAGCAGTTCTTC
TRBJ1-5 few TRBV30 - CAWSGVFSNQPQHF TGTGCCTGGAGTGGAGTTTTCTCCAATCAGCCCCAGCATTTT
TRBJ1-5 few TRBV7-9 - CASSLAAGDQPQHF TGTGCCAGCAGCTTAGCGGCAGGGGATCAGCCCCAGCATTTT
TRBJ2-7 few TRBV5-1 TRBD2 CASSLELAGPSYEQYF TGCGCCAGCAGCTTGGAACTAGCGGGTCCTTCCTACGAGCAGTACTTC
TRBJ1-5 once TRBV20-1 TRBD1 CSARNRGGQPQHF TGCAGTGCTAGAAACAGGGGAGGCCAGCCCCAGCATTTT
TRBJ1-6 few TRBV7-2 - CASSLQGSSPLHF TGTGCCAGCAGCTTACAGGGGAGTTCACCCCTCCACTTT
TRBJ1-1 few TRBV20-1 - CSARPLGTPNTEAFF TGCAGTGCTAGACCTCTGGGGACACCGAACACTGAAGCTTTCTTT
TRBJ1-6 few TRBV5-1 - CASSLAPGGNSPLHF TGCGCCAGCAGCTTGGCCCCGGGGGGGAATTCACCCCTCCACTTT
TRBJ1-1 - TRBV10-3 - CAIRVQGENTEAFF TGTGCCATCAGGGTACAGGGCGAGAACACTGAAGCTTTCTTT
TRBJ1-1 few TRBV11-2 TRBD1 CASSFLGQGPASNTEAFF TGTGCCAGCAGCTTTCTCGGACAGGGGCCCGCATCAAACACTGAAGCTTTCTTT
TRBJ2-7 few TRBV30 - CAWSVTSTYEQYF TGTGCCTGGAGTGTAACAAGTACCTACGAGCAGTACTTC
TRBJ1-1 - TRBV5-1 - CASSLVRGRSVNTEAFF TGCGCCAGCAGCTTGGTTAGAGGGAGGTCCGTGAACACTGAAGCTTTCTTT
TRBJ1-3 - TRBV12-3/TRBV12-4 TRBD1 CASSSTYRGSGNTIYF TGTGCCAGCAGCTCGACGTACAGGGGCTCTGGAAACACCATATATTTT
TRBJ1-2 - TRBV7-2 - CASSLVGGGDINYGYTF TGTGCCAGCAGCTTAGTAGGGGGGGGAGACATCAACTATGGCTACACCTTC
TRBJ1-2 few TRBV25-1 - CASESGPNGYTF TGTGCCAGCGAATCGGGTCCGAACGGCTACACCTTC
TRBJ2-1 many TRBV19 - CASSPEPSYNEQFF TGTGCCAGTAGTCCAGAGCCCTCCTACAATGAGCAGTTCTTC
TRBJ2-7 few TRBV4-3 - CASSQAVYSYEQYF TGCGCCAGCAGCCAAGCCGTATACAGCTACGAGCAGTACTTC
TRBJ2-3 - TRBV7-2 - CASSYAAPGAADTQYF TGTGCCAGCAGCTACGCAGCCCCCGGGGCCGCAGATACGCAGTATTTT
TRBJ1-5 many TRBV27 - CASSLVQGGQPQHF TGTGCCAGCAGTTTAGTCCAGGGAGGTCAGCCCCAGCATTTT
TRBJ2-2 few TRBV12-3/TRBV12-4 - CASSSQGLLSGELFF TGTGCCAGCAGTTCCCAGGGGCTTTTATCCGGGGAGCTGTTTTTT
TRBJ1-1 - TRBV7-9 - CASSFVNTEAFF TGTGCCAGCAGCTTTGTGAACACTGAAGCTTTCTTT
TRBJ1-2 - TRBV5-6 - CASSLQGSRGYTF TGTGCCAGCAGCTTGCAGGGATCGAGGGGCTACACCTTC
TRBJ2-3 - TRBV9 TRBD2 CASALGLAGGPSTDTQYF TGTGCCAGCGCCCTTGGTCTAGCGGGGGGCCCCAGCACAGATACGCAGTATTTT
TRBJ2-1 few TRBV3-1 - CASSPSWGAGAESSYNEQFF TGTGCCAGCAGCCCGAGTTGGGGTGCGGGGGCCGAGAGCTCCTACAATGAGCAGTTCTTC